The next 24 T cell receptor beta chains were all read from a single sample in a study of regulatory T cells in long-lasting Graves disease. The time point was: persistent/refractory GD, antithyroid drugs over 5 years with positive TRAb. PBMC RNA was the source of the TCR library. Assembly of TCR beta libraries relied on iRepertoire HTBI primers together with Arm-PCR of CDR3 regions. Each CDR3 protein is one row after TCRdb ran MiXCR on the multiplex PCR reads. The sample consists of about 660,000 distinct CDR3 sequences, around 32% of them appearing once. The source material was peripheral blood mononuclear cells (PBMCs), sampled when the disease was refractory, from a patient treated with antithyroid drugs. The receptor set was obtained from a female donor with Graves disease.

This chain links TRBV5-6 with TRBJ2-5; tentative D call: TRBD1 (5 bases). V lost 4 bases and J lost 5, with 18 bases in between. The CDR3 loop spans 15 amino acids. The germline V gene encodes CDR1 SGHDT and CDR2 YYEEEE. The CDR3 reads CASSPVPDWGETQYF. CDR3 nucleotide sequence: TGTGCCAGCAGCCCCGTCCCCGATTGGGGCGAGACCCAGTACTTC.

This clonotype has ten or more counts. The J gene is TRBJ2-5, the V gene TRBV12-3 or TRBV12-4; 12 bases are shared with TRBD2. The CDR3 spans 15 residues. Unmatched junction bases numbered 7, after V lost 5 bases and J lost 6 bases. The CDR3: CASSPLAGGPQTQYF. The CDR3 bases are TGTGCCAGCAGTCCGCTAGCGGGAGGGCCGCAGACCCAGTACTTC.

V and J are TRBV30 and TRBJ2-2; no firm D call. V lost 0 bases and J 3 bases, leaving 5 bases between the germline ends. Germline-derived CDR1 and CDR2 are GTSNPN and SVGIG (reference sequence). The CDR3 loop spans 13 amino acids. The CDR3 spells CAWSVADTGELFF. The CDR3 DNA follows: TGTGCCTGGAGTGTGGCGGACACCGGGGAGCTGTTTTTT. Supplemented by reference TRBV30 and TRBJ2-2, the full variable domain reads SQTIHQWPATLVQPVGSPLSLECTVEGTSNPNLYWYRQAAGRGLQLLFYSVGIGQISSEVPQNLSASRPQDRQFILSSKKLLLSDSGFYLCAWSVADTGELFFGEGSRLTVL.

The gene calls are TRBV6-1 and TRBJ1-1, with a weak D call TRBD1 (5 bases). The CDR3 has 21 residues. Trimming left V 5 bases short and J 0 bases short, with 31 bases between. The germline V gene has CDR1 MNHNS and CDR2 SASEGT. CDR3 sequence: CASSYKVSPDRDPTMNTEAFF. The CDR3 DNA sequence: TGTGCCAGCAGTTACAAAGTAAGTCCGGACCGGGACCCGACAATGAACACTGAAGCTTTCTTT.

This clonotype occurred a few times. The genes are TRBV20-1 and TRBJ2-2, with a possible D match to TRBD1 (6 bases). The CDR3 has 14 amino acids. CDR1 and CDR2 from the germline V gene are DFQATT and SNEGSKA (reference sequence). The ends were cut back, 2 bases at V and 8 bases at J, with 15 bases in the middle. In DNA form, the CDR3 reads TGCAGTGCTAGAATGGGGGCTACCGTGGGGGAGCTGTTTTTT. It specifies CSARMGATVGELFF.

The J gene is TRBJ1-1, the V gene TRBV12-3 or TRBV12-4; D not certain. V was cut by 4 bases and J by 5 bases, with 8 bases left in between. The CDR3 is 12 residues long. The CDR3 nucleotides are TGTGCCAGCAGTTGGGGTGCGACTGAAGCTTTCTTT. Translated: CASSWGATEAFF.

The rearrangement links TRBV6-9 to TRBJ2-7; 8 bases fit TRBD1. Trimming cost V 4 bases and J 0 bases; bases outside gene matches: 20. The CDR3 is made up of 20 amino acids. Germline assignment: CDR1 MNHGY and CDR2 SVAAGI. The CDR3 is CASSSPLGTGISRGSYEQYF. CDR3 coding DNA: TGTGCCAGCAGTTCCCCCCTCGGGACAGGCATTTCAAGGGGCTCCTACGAGCAGTACTTC.

The chain recombines TRBV15 with TRBJ1-5, with D possibly TRBD1 on 5 matching bases. V was cut by 5 bases and J by 4 bases, with 12 bases left in between. The CDR3 runs 14 residues. In germline, CDR1 is LNHNV, CDR2 YYDKDF (reference sequence). The CDR3 loop is CATSALGGNQPQHF. Here the CDR3 DNA reads TGTGCCACCAGCGCCCTCGGGGGGAATCAGCCCCAGCATTTT. Combining the CDR3 with reference TRBV15 and TRBJ1-5 gives the whole variable domain DAMVIQNPRYQVTQFGKPVTLSCSQTLNHNVMYWYQQKSSQAPKLLFHYYDKDFNNEADTPDNFQSRRPNTSFCFLDIRSPGLGDTAMYLCATSALGGNQPQHFGDGTRLSIL.

This chain connects TRBV5-1 to TRBJ2-5, with 11 bases that match TRBD2. The CDR3 spans 15 residues. Per germline, CDR1 SGHRS and CDR2 YFSETQ. J was trimmed by 5 bases and V by 3 bases; bases with no gene match: 6. The CDR3 sequence is CASSSPGLAVETQYF. CDR3 coding DNA: TGCGCCAGCAGCTCCCCGGGACTAGCGGTGGAGACCCAGTACTTC. Filled out from reference TRBV5-1 and TRBJ2-5, the complete variable domain reads KAGVTQTPRYLIKTRGQQVTLSCSPISGHRSVSWYQQTPGQGLQFLFEYFSETQRNKGNFPGRFSGRQFSNSRSEMNVSTLELGDSALYLCASSSPGLAVETQYFGPGTRLLVL.

This clonotype was seen only a few times. V and J are TRBV7-3 and TRBJ2-2, with 8 bases that match TRBD2. V was pared by 3 bases and J by 6 bases, with 12 bases of the junction left unmatched. Germline CDR1 is SGHTA and CDR2 is FQGTGA. The CDR3 is 17 amino acids. The CDR3 nucleotides read TGTGCCAGCAGCTTTGAGGGACTAGTGTCAGATTCCGGGGAGCTGTTTTTT. Residues: CASSFEGLVSDSGELFF.

This clonotype was seen ten or more times. The rearrangement uses TRBV6-1 and TRBJ2-2, with 12 bases aligning to TRBD1. J was trimmed by 9 bases and V by 5 bases; bases with no gene match: 4. Germline V gene sequence: CDR1 MNHNS, CDR2 SASEGT. This CDR3 spans 14 amino acids. The CDR3 is CASSPWDRGRELFF. CDR3 nucleotides: TGTGCCAGCAGTCCCTGGGACAGGGGGCGGGAGCTGTTTTTT.

On this clonotype itself: A read error may produce the germline difference seen at one junction end. The J gene is TRBJ2-7, the V gene TRBV7-2; D is perhaps TRBD2 (6 bases). Germline V CDR1 and CDR2: SGHTA, FQGNSA. This CDR3 comprises 15 residues. CDR3 in amino acids: CASSLQGGTSHEQYF. CDR3 nucleotide sequence: TGTGCCAGCAGCCTTCAAGGAGGGACCTCCCACGAGCAGTACTTC.

This clonotype has only a few counts. The rearrangement links TRBV7-6 to TRBJ1-2, with 8 bases fitting TRBD1. The trim removed 5 bases at V and 4 bases at J, leaving 12 bases unmatched. The CDR3 runs 16 residues. Germline lookup yields CDR1 SGHVS and CDR2 FNYEAQ. Here the CDR3 reads CASSIGQGISSYGYTF. As DNA, the CDR3 is TGTGCCAGCAGCATCGGACAGGGAATCAGTAGCTATGGCTACACCTTC.

This clonotype was counted many times. The chain carries TRBV2 and TRBJ1-1; 7 bases are shared with TRBD1. CDR3 length: 15 amino acids. The germline V gene encodes CDR1 SNHLY and CDR2 FYNNEI. Trimming removed 4 bases from V and 0 bases from J; junction bases left unmatched: 5. The CDR3 spells CASSATGSLNTEAFF. CDR3 in DNA: TGTGCCAGCAGTGCGACAGGGTCTTTGAACACTGAAGCTTTCTTT. The entire variable domain, with the rest obtained from reference TRBV2 and TRBJ1-1, is as follows: EPEVTQTPSHQVTQMGQEVILRCVPISNHLYFYWYRQILGQKVEFLVSFYNNEISEKSEIFDDQFSVERPDGSNFTLKIRSTKLEDSAMYFCASSATGSLNTEAFFGQGTRLTVV.

The chain employs TRBV6-2 or TRBV6-3 and TRBJ2-7; 7 positions agree with TRBD2. V lost 5 bases and J lost 3; bases outside the gene matches: 7. CDR1 is MNHEY and CDR2 is SVGEGT in the germline V gene. The CDR3 extends over 14 amino acids. DNA of the CDR3: TGTGCCAGCAGTCCGGCGGGGGTGAGCTACGAGCAGTACTTC. This codes for CASSPAGVSYEQYF.

Points on this clonotype: A junction end diverges from the germline sequence, so it may reflect a read error. This chain connects TRBV5-1 to TRBJ1-1; the D is unclear. Germline V lookup: CDR1 SGHRS, CDR2 YFSETQ. The length of the CDR3 is 14 residues. The CDR3 DNA is TGTGCCAGCAGCCTCCCGGCGGAACGCACTGAAGCTTTCTTT. It specifies CASSLPAERTEAFF.

This clonotype was detected only a few times. This chain uses TRBV7-9 with TRBJ2-5; a possible D gene is TRBD2 (6 bases). Between the trimmed V and J ends, which lost 4 bases and 2 bases, there was a span of 11 bases. CDR3 length equals 14 residues. CDR1 is SEHNR and CDR2 is FQNEAQ in the germline V gene (reference sequence). This chain's CDR3 is CASSSSAGQETQYF. Here the CDR3 DNA reads TGTGCCAGCAGCTCCTCGGCGGGACAAGAGACCCAGTACTTC. The full variable domain, with the rest looked up from reference TRBV7-9 and TRBJ2-5, is DTGVSQNPRHKITKRGQNVTFRCDPISEHNRLYWYRQTLGQGPEFLTYFQNEAQLEKSRLLSDRFSAERPKGSFSTLEIQRTEQGDSAMYLCASSSSAGQETQYFGPGTRLLVL.

This clonotype has only a few counts. This rearrangement joins TRBV12-3 or TRBV12-4 to TRBJ1-5; tentative D call: TRBD1 (5 bases). The CDR3 is 12 amino acids. V lost 4 bases, J lost 11 bases, and 12 bases lay in between. CDR3 in DNA: TGTGCCAGCAGTTATGCAGGGATGACCCAGCATTTT. Translated, it gives CASSYAGMTQHF.

This clonotype was picked up a small number of times. This chain links TRBV12-3 or TRBV12-4 with TRBJ1-1; D is perhaps TRBD1 (6 bases). This CDR3 has 14 amino acids. Trimming took off 0 bases at V and 7 bases at J, with 12 bases between the two ends. CDR3 loop: CASSLALGGLEAFF. Here the CDR3 DNA reads TGTGCCAGCAGTTTAGCGCTTGGGGGCCTTGAAGCTTTCTTT.

This clonotype was observed a handful of times. The rearrangement links TRBV12-3 or TRBV12-4 to TRBJ1-2; 8 nucleotides agree with TRBD1. The CDR3 sequence is 15 residues long. Germline trimming cut 3 bases from V and 6 bases from J; bases unmatched to any gene: 9. The chain's CDR3 is CASSLVDRVNNGYTF. The CDR3 DNA follows: TGTGCCAGCAGTTTGGTGGACAGGGTGAACAATGGCTACACCTTC.

The chain combines TRBV20-1 with TRBJ2-1; no definite D call. V lost 1 base and J lost 6, with 7 bases in between. CDR1 is DFQATT, CDR2 SNEGSKA, per germline (reference sequence). The CDR3 has 12 residues. The DNA of the CDR3 is TGCAGTGCTAGAGGTAGATCCAATGAGCAGTTCTTC. Translation gives CSARGRSNEQFF.

The rearrangement joins TRBV14 to TRBJ2-7, with 12 bases identical to TRBD2. This CDR3 has 20 residues. The ends lost 0 bases at V and 2 bases at J; junction bases unmatched: 14. Germline V lookup: CDR1 SGHDN, CDR2 FVKESK. CDR3 residues: CASSQDLGRLAGERTYEQYF. The CDR3 DNA reads as TGTGCCAGCAGCCAAGATCTTGGGAGACTAGCGGGAGAACGGACCTACGAGCAGTACTTC. Looking up the rest from reference TRBV14 and TRBJ2-7 gives the full variable domain: EAGVTQFPSHSVIEKGQTVTLRCDPISGHDNLYWYRRVMGKEIKFLLHFVKESKQDESGMPNNRFLAERTGGTYSTLKVQPAELEDSGVYFCASSQDLGRLAGERTYEQYFGPGTRLTVT.

The V call is TRBV15, the J call TRBJ1-2; perhaps TRBD1 as D (6 bases). This CDR3 is 13 amino acids long. CDR1 LNHNV and CDR2 YYDKDF come from the germline V gene (reference sequence). V was pared by 0 bases and J by 9 bases, with 11 bases between. The CDR3 protein is CATSREQGSRYTF. CDR3 coding DNA: TGTGCCACCAGCAGAGAACAGGGAAGTCGCTACACCTTC.

The chain uses TRBV12-3 or TRBV12-4 and TRBJ1-6; the D is unclear. This CDR3 comprises 14 residues. With 3 bases removed from V and 5 bases from J, the gap between germline ends came to 8 bases. The CDR3 here is CASSLNSHNSPLHF. CDR3 DNA: TGTGCCAGCAGTTTGAACAGTCATAATTCACCCCTCCACTTT.